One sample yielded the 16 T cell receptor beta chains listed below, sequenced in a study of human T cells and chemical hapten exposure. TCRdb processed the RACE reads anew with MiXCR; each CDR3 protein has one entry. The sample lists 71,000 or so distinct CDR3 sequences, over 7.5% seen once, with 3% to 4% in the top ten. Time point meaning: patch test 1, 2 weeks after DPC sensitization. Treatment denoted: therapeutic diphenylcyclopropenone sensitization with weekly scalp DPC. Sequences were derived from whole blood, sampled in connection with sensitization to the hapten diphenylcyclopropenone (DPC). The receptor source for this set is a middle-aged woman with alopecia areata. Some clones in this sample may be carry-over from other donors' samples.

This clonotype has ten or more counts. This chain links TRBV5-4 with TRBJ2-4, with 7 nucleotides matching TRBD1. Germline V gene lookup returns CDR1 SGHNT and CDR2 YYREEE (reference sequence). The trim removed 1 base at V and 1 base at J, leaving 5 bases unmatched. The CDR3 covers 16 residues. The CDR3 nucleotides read TGTGCCAGCAGCTTGATACAGGGGATGGCCAAAAACATTCAGTACTTC. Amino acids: CASSLIQGMAKNIQYF.

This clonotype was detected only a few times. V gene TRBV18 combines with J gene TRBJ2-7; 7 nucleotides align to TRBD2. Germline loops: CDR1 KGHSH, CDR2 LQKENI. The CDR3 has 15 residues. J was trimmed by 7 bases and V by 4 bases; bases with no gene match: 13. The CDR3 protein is CASSLASGLAWEQYF. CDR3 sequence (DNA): TGTGCCAGCTCACTCGCTAGCGGATTAGCCTGGGAGCAGTACTTC.

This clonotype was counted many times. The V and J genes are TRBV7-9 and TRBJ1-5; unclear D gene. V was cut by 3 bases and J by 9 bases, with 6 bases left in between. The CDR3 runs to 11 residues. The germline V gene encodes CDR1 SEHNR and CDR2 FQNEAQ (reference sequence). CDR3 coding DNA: TGTGCCAGCAGCTTCTTTGGGCCCCAGCATTTT. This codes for CASSFFGPQHF.

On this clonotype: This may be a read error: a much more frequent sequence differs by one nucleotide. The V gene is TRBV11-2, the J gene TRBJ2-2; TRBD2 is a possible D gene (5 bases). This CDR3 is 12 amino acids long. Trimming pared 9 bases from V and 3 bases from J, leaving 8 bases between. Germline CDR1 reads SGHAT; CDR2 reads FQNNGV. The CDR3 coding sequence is TGTGCCAGTGACGGGGACACCGGGGAGCTGTTTTTT. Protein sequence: CASDGDTGELFF.

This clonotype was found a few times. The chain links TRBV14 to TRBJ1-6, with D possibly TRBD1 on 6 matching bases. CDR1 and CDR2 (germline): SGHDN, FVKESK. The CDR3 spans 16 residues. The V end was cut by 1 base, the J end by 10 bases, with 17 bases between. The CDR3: CASSQVAGEVYSPLHF. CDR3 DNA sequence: TGTGCCAGCAGCCAAGTTGCAGGGGAAGTATACTCACCCCTCCACTTT.

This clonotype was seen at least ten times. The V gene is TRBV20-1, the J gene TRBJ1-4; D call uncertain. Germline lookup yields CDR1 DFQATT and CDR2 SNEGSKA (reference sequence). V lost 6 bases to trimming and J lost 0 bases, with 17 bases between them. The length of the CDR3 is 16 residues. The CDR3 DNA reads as TGCAGTGCCCAAACAAGCGCAGGAGCAACTAATGAAAAACTGTTTTTT. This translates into CSAQTSAGATNEKLFF.

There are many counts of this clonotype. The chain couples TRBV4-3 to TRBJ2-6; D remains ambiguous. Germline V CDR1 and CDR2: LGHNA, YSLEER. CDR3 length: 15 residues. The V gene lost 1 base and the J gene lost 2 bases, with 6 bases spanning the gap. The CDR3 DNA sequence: TGCGCCAGCAGCCAAGGATCTACTGGGGCCAACGTCCTGACTTTC. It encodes CASSQGSTGANVLTF.

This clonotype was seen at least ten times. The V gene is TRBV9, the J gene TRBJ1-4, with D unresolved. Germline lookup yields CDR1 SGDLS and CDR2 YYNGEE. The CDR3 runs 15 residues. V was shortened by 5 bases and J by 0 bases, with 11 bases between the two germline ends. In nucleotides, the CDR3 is TGTGCCAGCAGAGAACCGTTGCCAACTAATGAAAAACTGTTTTTT. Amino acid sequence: CASREPLPTNEKLFF.

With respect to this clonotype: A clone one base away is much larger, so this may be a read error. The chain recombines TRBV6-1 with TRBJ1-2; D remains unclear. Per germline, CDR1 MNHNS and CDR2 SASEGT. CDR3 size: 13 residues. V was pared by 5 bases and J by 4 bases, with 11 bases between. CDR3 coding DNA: TGTGCCAGCAGTAAGCGGGAAGGCTATGGCTACACCTTC. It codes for CASSKREGYGYTF.

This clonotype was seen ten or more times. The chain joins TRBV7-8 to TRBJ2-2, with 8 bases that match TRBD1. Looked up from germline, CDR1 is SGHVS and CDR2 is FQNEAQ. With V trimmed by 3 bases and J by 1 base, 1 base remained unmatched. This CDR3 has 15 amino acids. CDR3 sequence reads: CASSFGQGNTGELFF. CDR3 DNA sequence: TGTGCCAGCAGCTTCGGACAGGGGAACACCGGGGAGCTGTTTTTT.

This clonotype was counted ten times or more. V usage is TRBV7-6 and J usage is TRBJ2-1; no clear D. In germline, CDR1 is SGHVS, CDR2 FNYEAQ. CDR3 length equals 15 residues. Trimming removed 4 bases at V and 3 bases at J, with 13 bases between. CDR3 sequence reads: CASSSGRTDYNEQFF. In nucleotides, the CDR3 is TGTGCCAGCAGCTCCGGACGGACCGACTACAATGAGCAGTTCTTC.

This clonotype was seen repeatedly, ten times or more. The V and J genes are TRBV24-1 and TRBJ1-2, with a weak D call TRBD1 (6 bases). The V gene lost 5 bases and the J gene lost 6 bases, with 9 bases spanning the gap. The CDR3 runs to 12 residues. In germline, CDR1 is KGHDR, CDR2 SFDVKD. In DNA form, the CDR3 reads TGTGCCACCAGTGTTCGGGGGCATGGCTACACCTTC. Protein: CATSVRGHGYTF.

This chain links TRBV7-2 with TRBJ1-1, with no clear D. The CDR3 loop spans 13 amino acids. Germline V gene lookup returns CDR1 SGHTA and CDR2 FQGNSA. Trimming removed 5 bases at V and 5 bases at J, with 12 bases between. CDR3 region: CASSPTPRTEAFF. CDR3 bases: TGTGCCAGCAGCCCTACCCCTCGGACTGAAGCTTTCTTT.

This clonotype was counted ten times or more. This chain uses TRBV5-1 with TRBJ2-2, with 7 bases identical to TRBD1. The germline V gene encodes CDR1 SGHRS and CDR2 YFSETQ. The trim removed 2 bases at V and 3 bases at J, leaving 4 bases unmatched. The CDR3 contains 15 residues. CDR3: CASSLQDRDTGELFF. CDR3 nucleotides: TGCGCCAGCAGCTTACAAGACAGGGACACCGGGGAGCTGTTTTTT.

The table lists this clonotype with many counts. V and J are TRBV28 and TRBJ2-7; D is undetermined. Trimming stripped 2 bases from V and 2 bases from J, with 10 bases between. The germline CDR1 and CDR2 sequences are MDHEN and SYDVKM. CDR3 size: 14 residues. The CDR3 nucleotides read TGTGCCAGCAGTTTAGGTAGTGGAGCCTACGAGCAGTACTTC. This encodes CASSLGSGAYEQYF.

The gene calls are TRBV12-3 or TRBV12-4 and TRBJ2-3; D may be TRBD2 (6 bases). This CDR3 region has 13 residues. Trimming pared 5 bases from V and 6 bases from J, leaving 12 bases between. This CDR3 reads CASSPWGVDTQYF. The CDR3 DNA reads TGTGCCAGCAGTCCGTGGGGGGTGGATACGCAGTATTTT.